This is a list of T cell receptor beta chains from one sample in a study of response to subunit inactivated influenza vaccine. In TCRdb, the RT-PCR reads were re-called with MiXCR into one record per CDR3 protein. Here the sample spans more than 150,000 distinct CDR3 sequences, around a tenth being singletons. The sequenced sample was CD8+ T cells sorted from PBMCs, obtained about 23 months after vaccination. All receptors derive from a man between 50 and 75 years old who received an inactivated influenza vaccine. Both conserved end residues are trimmed from each CDR3. Fields, in order: V gene, clone size, J gene, CDR3 protein. Rows give clone size only sometimes, using once, few, many, or a class for an expanded clone.

v_gene: TRBV10-3
abundance: many
j_gene: TRBJ2-5
CDR3aa: AISEFIAGESQETQY

v_gene: TRBV2
abundance: NA
j_gene: TRBJ1-4
CDR3aa: ASGTVLNEKLF

v_gene: TRBV12-3/TRBV12-4
abundance: few
j_gene: TRBJ2-3
CDR3aa: ASSSQDTQY

v_gene: TRBV12-3/TRBV12-4
abundance: many
j_gene: TRBJ2-7
CDR3aa: ASSEGRGGYEQY

v_gene: TRBV29-1
abundance: NA
j_gene: TRBJ1-2
CDR3aa: SVPDRAGGYT

v_gene: TRBV12-3/TRBV12-4
abundance: few
j_gene: TRBJ1-1
CDR3aa: ASRSDRFPTEAF

v_gene: TRBV24-1
abundance: NA
j_gene: TRBJ2-2
CDR3aa: ATSDLNNVNTGELF

v_gene: TRBV2
abundance: NA
j_gene: TRBJ2-7
CDR3aa: ASSTTGGTGEQY

v_gene: TRBV11-1
abundance: NA
j_gene: TRBJ2-1
CDR3aa: ASSLLAAVGYNEQF

v_gene: TRBV15
abundance: few
j_gene: TRBJ2-1
CDR3aa: ATSRDVPVGQF

v_gene: TRBV4-1
abundance: NA
j_gene: TRBJ1-5
CDR3aa: ASSQVRGRGINQPQH

v_gene: TRBV6-1
abundance: NA
j_gene: TRBJ2-7
CDR3aa: ASSELRDSPYEQY

v_gene: TRBV20-1
abundance: few
j_gene: TRBJ2-1
CDR3aa: SARARLAGGYEQF

v_gene: TRBV7-7
abundance: NA
j_gene: TRBJ2-3
CDR3aa: ASSLDPSSTDTQY

v_gene: TRBV11-2
abundance: NA
j_gene: TRBJ2-2
CDR3aa: ASSLLRTSGRGPTGELF

v_gene: TRBV6-5
abundance: few
j_gene: TRBJ2-1
CDR3aa: ASSYSRRINEQF

v_gene: TRBV10-3
abundance: few
j_gene: TRBJ2-2
CDR3aa: AISPVRDTANPGELF

v_gene: TRBV19
abundance: NA
j_gene: TRBJ2-1
CDR3aa: ASSISGGLYNEQF

v_gene: TRBV4-1
abundance: few
j_gene: TRBJ2-1
CDR3aa: ASSLQGSHNEQF

v_gene: TRBV6-2/TRBV6-3
abundance: NA
j_gene: TRBJ2-7
CDR3aa: ASTLGQGPYEQY

v_gene: TRBV20-1
abundance: NA
j_gene: TRBJ1-4
CDR3aa: SSRRVATNEKLF

v_gene: TRBV4-3
abundance: NA
j_gene: TRBJ2-7
CDR3aa: ASSQTLDALRSSYEQY

v_gene: TRBV29-1
abundance: many
j_gene: TRBJ2-3
CDR3aa: SVEARPDTQY

v_gene: TRBV5-1
abundance: NA
j_gene: TRBJ2-3
CDR3aa: ASSGRSQPFEKQY

v_gene: TRBV4-3
abundance: NA
j_gene: TRBJ2-1
CDR3aa: ASSQETKGWNEQF

v_gene: TRBV5-5
abundance: many
j_gene: TRBJ1-2
CDR3aa: ASSLDRGLRGYT

v_gene: TRBV24-1
abundance: many
j_gene: TRBJ2-5
CDR3aa: ATTTSGNQETQY

v_gene: TRBV6-2/TRBV6-3
abundance: NA
j_gene: TRBJ1-5
CDR3aa: ASSYPRTGFAQPQH

v_gene: TRBV11-2
abundance: NA
j_gene: TRBJ2-1
CDR3aa: ASSYNRDKIGQF

v_gene: TRBV4-1
abundance: few
j_gene: TRBJ2-2
CDR3aa: ASSPWSGETGELF

v_gene: TRBV11-1
abundance: many
j_gene: TRBJ1-2
CDR3aa: ASSYRTGDFVDGYT

v_gene: TRBV28
abundance: NA
j_gene: TRBJ2-6
CDR3aa: ASRGAGANVLT

v_gene: TRBV9
abundance: many
j_gene: TRBJ2-5
CDR3aa: ASSVEGRELETQY

v_gene: TRBV7-9
abundance: many
j_gene: TRBJ2-2
CDR3aa: ASSLFQGDANTGELF

v_gene: TRBV4-2
abundance: NA
j_gene: TRBJ2-5
CDR3aa: ASSQEPGALQY

v_gene: TRBV3-1
abundance: many
j_gene: TRBJ1-6
CDR3aa: ASSQEGVISPLH

v_gene: TRBV9
abundance: NA
j_gene: TRBJ2-1
CDR3aa: ASSLTRGHEQF

v_gene: TRBV6-2/TRBV6-3
abundance: few
j_gene: TRBJ2-1
CDR3aa: ASSYGAWNNEQF

v_gene: TRBV12-2
abundance: NA
j_gene: TRBJ2-3
CDR3aa: ASRLASRGGYTDTQY

v_gene: TRBV5-1
abundance: NA
j_gene: TRBJ2-7
CDR3aa: ASSLGTTGKRVEQY

v_gene: TRBV5-1
abundance: NA
j_gene: TRBJ2-7
CDR3aa: ASSSGTGSSEQY

v_gene: TRBV7-9
abundance: NA
j_gene: TRBJ2-3
CDR3aa: ASSLRTGADTQY

v_gene: TRBV7-9
abundance: NA
j_gene: TRBJ2-7
CDR3aa: ASTLGGTYEQY

v_gene: TRBV15
abundance: many
j_gene: TRBJ1-5
CDR3aa: ATSRDLTGQRGNQPQH

v_gene: TRBV30
abundance: NA
j_gene: TRBJ2-3
CDR3aa: AETSGSTDTQY

v_gene: TRBV29-1
abundance: few
j_gene: TRBJ1-2
CDR3aa: SVGGPAYGYT

v_gene: TRBV6-2/TRBV6-3
abundance: few
j_gene: TRBJ2-1
CDR3aa: ASSKWVNEQF

v_gene: TRBV12-3/TRBV12-4
abundance: NA
j_gene: TRBJ1-4
CDR3aa: ASSLSRGEKLF

v_gene: TRBV7-9
abundance: NA
j_gene: TRBJ2-1
CDR3aa: ASSAPTSPGSTF

v_gene: TRBV28
abundance: many
j_gene: TRBJ2-3
CDR3aa: ASSPTSGSSPDTQY

v_gene: TRBV19
abundance: few
j_gene: TRBJ2-7
CDR3aa: ASSIERGGPYEQY

v_gene: TRBV20-1
abundance: few
j_gene: TRBJ2-7
CDR3aa: SAQMTGHEQY

v_gene: TRBV5-4
abundance: many
j_gene: TRBJ2-7
CDR3aa: ASSGTPSYEQY

v_gene: TRBV7-8
abundance: many
j_gene: TRBJ2-1
CDR3aa: ASSFGLAHNEQF

v_gene: TRBV4-1
abundance: NA
j_gene: TRBJ1-3
CDR3aa: ASSQDKTGGLSGNTIY

v_gene: TRBV5-1
abundance: many
j_gene: TRBJ1-4
CDR3aa: ASSLAGTEGEKLF

v_gene: TRBV29-1
abundance: once
j_gene: TRBJ2-6
CDR3aa: SAVDSALSGANVLT

v_gene: TRBV2
abundance: few
j_gene: TRBJ2-4
CDR3aa: ASSEGTGWAKNIQY

v_gene: TRBV29-1
abundance: few
j_gene: TRBJ2-3
CDR3aa: SVVGLAGGNTQY

v_gene: TRBV28
abundance: few
j_gene: TRBJ1-6
CDR3aa: ASSSPKQLTRLEGESPLH